This TCR beta chain was sequenced in a study of graft-versus-host responses after intestinal transplantation. Study details: Recipients had transplants, and these were multivisceral, liver-intestinal, or isolated intestinal. Following induction with anti-thymocyte globulin, all recipients were given tacrolimus and steroids for two to three years. Study conclusions and caveats: Early HvG declines after transplant were associated with peak circulating GvH clone levels. Marrow from the recipient contained GvH clones, some of which had appeared first in ileum or blood.

Trimming shortened V by 0 bases and J by 0 bases, and 12 bases separated the two germline ends. Germline V lookup: CDR1 SGHRS, CDR2 YFSETQ. This CDR3 is built from 16 residues. Sequenced by immunoSEQ multiplex PCR; TCRdb stores in-frame clones only, minus some. The sample shows roughly 120,000 clones, about nine tenths of them seen only once. To note about this clone: Antigen unknown.

This sequence joins TRBV5-1 and TRBJ1-1; D is unclear. The sequenced sample was unstimulated CD4+ T cells sorted from spleen or lymph node cells, obtained before intestinal transplant. The TCR comes from a human donor who received an intestinal transplant. CDR3 amino acids: CASSLGGRAMNTEAFF. As DNA, the CDR3 is TGCGCCAGCAGCTTGGGCGGGCGGGCTATGAACACTGAAGCTTTCTTT.